A selection of T cell receptor beta chains follows, all from one sample in a study of T-cell memory formation after mild COVID-19. Using its own MiXCR run on the 5' RACE reads, TCRdb lists one record per CDR3 protein. The repertoire holds 210,000 or so distinct CDR3 sequences, with 10% to 13% as singletons. Sequencing was done on a sample of PBMCs or a T cell subset sorted from them (not recorded which). Receptors originate from a man in his late teens or twenties who had mild COVID-19 (a few samples of this study predate the infection). Cell type and time point are not known. The CDR3 runs from the conserved cysteine through the conserved F or W. The D gene is left open where the match is weak. Clone size is not always given. Where it is, it says once, few, many or a class for expanded clones.

few,NA,TRBV5-1,TRBJ2-5,CASSFRVAETQYF,TGCGCCAGCAGCTTCCGAGTGGCGGAGACCCAGTACTTC
few,TRBD1,TRBV5-1,TRBJ1-1,CASSRSLTGDDVAEAFF,TGCGCCAGCAGCAGGAGCCTCACAGGGGACGACGTGGCTGAAGCTTTCTTT
NA,TRBD2,TRBV20-1,TRBJ2-7,CSASPGTSTYEQYF,TGCAGTGCTAGCCCCGGGACTAGCACCTACGAGCAGTACTTC
few,TRBD1,TRBV7-9,TRBJ1-5,CASSLGQGRAQPQHF,TGTGCCAGCAGCTTAGGACAGGGGAGGGCTCAGCCCCAGCATTTT
NA,NA,TRBV20-1,TRBJ2-3,CSAQRADTQYF,TGCAGTGCCCAGCGAGCAGATACGCAGTATTTT
few,NA,TRBV29-1,TRBJ1-4,CSVVRLQGPNEKLFF,TGCAGCGTTGTAAGGCTTCAAGGGCCTAATGAAAAACTGTTTTTT
NA,TRBD2,TRBV10-3,TRBJ2-5,CAINKEGGETRYF,TGTGCCATCAATAAGGAGGGAGGGGAGACCCGGTACTTC
few,TRBD1,TRBV27,TRBJ1-1,CASSLSPLRTGGATRDTEAFF,TGTGCCAGCAGTTTATCTCCCCTCAGGACAGGGGGCGCGACTAGGGACACTGAAGCTTTCTTT
NA,NA,TRBV30,TRBJ2-7,CAWSVNLNSYEQYF,TGTGCCTGGAGTGTCAATCTGAACTCCTACGAGCAGTACTTC
many,NA,TRBV12-3/TRBV12-4,TRBJ1-5,CASSFQANQPQHF,TGTGCCAGCAGTTTTCAGGCTAATCAGCCCCAGCATTTT
NA,NA,TRBV10-3,TRBJ1-1,CAILAGGMAEAFF,TGTGCCATCCTAGCGGGGGGGATGGCCGAAGCTTTCTTT
few,NA,TRBV19,TRBJ2-7,CASKLGRGHEQYF,TGTGCCAGTAAGCTCGGACGAGGCCACGAGCAGTACTTC
NA,TRBD1,TRBV30,TRBJ2-7,CAWSGDREEQYF,TGTGCCTGGAGTGGGGACAGGGAAGAGCAGTACTTC
NA,TRBD1,TRBV2,TRBJ1-1,CARGGQGASEAFF,TGTGCCAGGGGGGGACAGGGGGCCTCTGAAGCTTTCTTT
few,NA,TRBV7-2,TRBJ2-5,CASSIGGSESETQYF,TGTGCCAGCAGCATAGGCGGTTCCGAGTCAGAGACCCAGTACTTC
NA,NA,TRBV12-3/TRBV12-4,TRBJ1-2,CASTPRGVTDGYTF,TGTGCCAGCACCCCGAGGGGTGTTACGGATGGCTACACCTTC
few,NA,TRBV5-5,TRBJ2-1,CASSYRIDEQFF,TGTGCCAGCAGCTATAGGATCGATGAGCAGTTCTTC
few,NA,TRBV10-1,TRBJ2-2,CASSEGGQGGELFF,TGCGCCAGCAGTGAGGGAGGGCAAGGCGGGGAGCTGTTTTTT
few,NA,TRBV20-1,TRBJ2-7,CSAPDTYEQYF,TGCAGTGCTCCGGACACTTACGAGCAGTACTTC
few,NA,TRBV11-1,TRBJ2-3,CASRGLGRDGSDTQYF,TGTGCCAGCAGGGGTCTGGGCCGAGACGGATCAGATACGCAGTATTTT
NA,TRBD1,TRBV7-2,TRBJ1-5,CASSLSGQGRQPQHF,TGTGCCAGCAGCTTAAGCGGACAGGGCCGGCAGCCCCAGCATTTT
NA,TRBD1,TRBV7-2,TRBJ1-1,CASSLERTGTGTEAFF,TGTGCCAGCAGCTTAGAGCGGACAGGGACGGGCACTGAAGCTTTCTTT
few,TRBD1,TRBV4-2,TRBJ1-5,CASSQGYETGTSQPQHF,TGTGCCAGCAGCCAAGGCTACGAGACAGGGACTTCTCAGCCCCAGCATTTT
many,NA,TRBV7-3,TRBJ2-5,CASSQTGPYGETQYF,TGTGCCAGCAGCCAAACAGGACCGTACGGGGAGACCCAGTACTTC
NA,NA,TRBV2,TRBJ2-1,CASSEKWGLYNEQFF,TGTGCCAGCAGTGAAAAGTGGGGGCTTTACAATGAGCAGTTCTTC
NA,TRBD2,TRBV5-1,TRBJ2-5,CASSSGSGGAETQYF,TGCGCCAGCAGCTCGGGTAGCGGGGGGGCAGAGACCCAGTACTTC
NA,NA,TRBV20-1,TRBJ2-5,CSAVGWAETQYF,TGCAGTGCGGTGGGGTGGGCCGAGACCCAGTACTTC
NA,NA,TRBV3-1,TRBJ1-2,CASGRLTEPYGYTF,TGTGCCAGCGGTCGCCTGACCGAACCTTATGGCTACACCTTC
NA,NA,TRBV29-1,TRBJ1-1,CSAGVQMNTEAFF,TGCAGCGCTGGGGTACAAATGAACACTGAAGCTTTCTTT
few,NA,TRBV7-9,TRBJ2-6,CASSLVYDGTGANVLTF,TGTGCCAGCAGCTTAGTGTACGATGGCACTGGGGCCAACGTCCTGACTTTC
few,TRBD1,TRBV12-3/TRBV12-4,TRBJ2-5,CASRPGAGGETQYF,TGTGCCAGCAGGCCAGGGGCAGGGGGCGAGACCCAGTACTTC
many,TRBD1,TRBV4-1,TRBJ2-1,CASSHWTGDPYNEQFF,TGCGCCAGCAGCCATTGGACAGGGGACCCCTACAATGAGCAGTTCTTC
NA,NA,TRBV2,TRBJ2-5,CASSGRRETQYF,TGTGCCAGCAGTGGAAGGCGGGAGACCCAGTACTTC
NA,TRBD1,TRBV7-2,TRBJ2-2,CASSLLYRGRRPGELFF,TGTGCCAGCAGCCTACTGTACAGGGGCCGACGGCCCGGGGAGCTGTTTTTT
NA,NA,TRBV4-1,TRBJ2-3,CASSQPGTRGDRYF,TGCGCCAGCAGCCAACCTGGGACGAGAGGCGATCGGTATTTT
NA,NA,TRBV9,TRBJ2-1,CASSTGPQNEQFF,TGTGCCAGCAGCACAGGACCGCAGAATGAGCAGTTCTTC
NA,NA,TRBV7-9,TRBJ2-2,CASDGEAFGELFF,TGTGCCAGCGACGGAGAGGCTTTCGGGGAGCTGTTTTTT
NA,NA,TRBV6-2/TRBV6-3,TRBJ1-5,CASRNPAAGTFLPQHF,TGTGCCAGCAGAAATCCCGCGGCCGGGACATTTTTACCCCAGCATTTT